Below, 18 T cell receptor beta chains from the same sample are listed, as sequenced in a study of blood T cell repertoires in COVID-19. TCRdb's copy holds only in-frame clones and misses some; the assay was immunoSEQ multiplex PCR. The sample has 70,000 to 85,000 clones; almost 85% are singletons. The sample was peripheral blood. These TCRs come from a man aged 60 to 69 with acute or convalescent COVID-19.

J is TRBJ2-5 and V is TRBV12-5; D is unclear. Germline V gives CDR1 LGHNT, CDR2 FRNRAP. V shed 3 bases and J shed 4 bases, with 9 bases lying between them. The CDR3 covers 13 residues. This chain's CDR3 is CASGFSTRETQYF. DNA of the CDR3: TGTGCTAGTGGTTTCTCCACACGAGAGACCCAGTACTTC.

The V gene is TRBV18, the J gene TRBJ1-4, with D perhaps matching TRBD1 (5 bases). Germline assignment: CDR1 KGHSH and CDR2 LQKENI. The V end lost 3 bases, the J end lost 4 bases, and 9 bases lay between the germline ends. The CDR3 consists of 14 residues. CDR3 sequence (DNA): TGTGCCAGCTCACCGGACATCTTTAATGAAAAACTGTTTTTT. Its protein product is CASSPDIFNEKLFF. Drawing the rest from reference TRBV18 and TRBJ1-4, the complete variable domain is NAGVMQNPRHLVRRRGQEARLRCSPMKGHSHVYWYRQLPEEGLKFMVYLQKENIIDESGMPKERFSAEFPKEGPSILRIQQVVRGDSAAYFCASSPDIFNEKLFFGSGTQLSVL.

This chain links TRBV28 with TRBJ2-6, with D possibly matching TRBD1 (6 bases). V dropped 8 bases and J dropped 1 base, with 12 bases sitting between them. The CDR3 length is 15 residues. Germline V gives CDR1 MDHEN, CDR2 SYDVKM. As DNA, the CDR3 is TGTGCCAGCTCAAAGGGGGAGTCTGGGGCCAACGTCCTGACTTTC. Translating gives CASSKGESGANVLTF.

The gene calls are TRBV3-1 (or the pseudogene TRBV3-2) and TRBJ2-7, with 7 bases lining up with TRBD1. Trimming cost V 2 bases and J 2 bases; bases outside gene matches: 9. CDR3 length: 16 residues. Germline assignment: CDR1 LGHDT and CDR2 YNNKEL (reference sequence). Written as DNA, the CDR3 is TGTGCCAGCAGCCAAATTGAGGGGGACAGAACCTACGAGCAGTACTTC. As protein: CASSQIEGDRTYEQYF.

This clone is a singleton in its sample. The chain links TRBV27 to TRBJ1-1; D remains ambiguous. The V end was cut by 0 bases, the J end by 7 bases, with 9 bases between. This CDR3 has 13 amino acids. CDR1 MNHEY and CDR2 SMNVEV come from the germline V gene (reference sequence). The CDR3 reads CASSLSWTVEAFF. CDR3 DNA: TGTGCCAGCAGTTTATCTTGGACTGTTGAAGCTTTCTTT.

The chain combines TRBV4-3 with TRBJ1-1; D is undetermined. Germline V gives CDR1 LGHNA, CDR2 YSLEER. The CDR3 totals 15 residues. Trimming stripped 1 base from V and 1 base from J, with 10 bases between. The CDR3 is CASSQGSGWNTEAFF. CDR3 nucleotide sequence: TGCGCCAGCAGCCAAGGTTCCGGTTGGAACACTGAAGCTTTCTTT.

The chain uses TRBV19 and TRBJ2-2, with TRBD1 as a possible D gene (7 bases). CDR3 size: 15 residues. Germline V lookup: CDR1 LNHDA, CDR2 SQIVND (reference sequence). V lost 7 bases to trimming and J lost 6 bases, with 18 bases between them. The DNA for the CDR3 is TGTGCCAGTATTCAAGGACAGGCGGGGTCCGGGGAGCTGTTTTTT. Protein: CASIQGQAGSGELFF.

The chain couples TRBV5-4 to TRBJ2-4; TRBD2 agrees at 7 bases. Unmatched junction bases numbered 14, after V lost 4 bases and J lost 7 bases. CDR1 is SGHNT, CDR2 YYREEE, per germline (reference sequence). The CDR3 covers 16 residues. CDR3 amino acids: CASSPSPVAGANIQYF. The CDR3, as DNA: TGTGCCAGCAGCCCCTCCCCGGTCGCGGGAGCGAACATTCAGTACTTC.

The gene calls are TRBV2 and TRBJ2-1, with D tentatively TRBD2 (5 bases). Germline V CDR1 and CDR2: SNHLY, FYNNEI. V lost 1 base and J lost 6, with 10 bases in between. The CDR3 sequence is 14 residues long. This CDR3 is CASSEDGKFNEQFF. CDR3 in DNA: TGTGCCAGCAGTGAAGACGGGAAGTTCAATGAGCAGTTCTTC. Full variable domain (rest looked up from reference TRBV2 and TRBJ2-1): EPEVTQTPSHQVTQMGQEVILRCVPISNHLYFYWYRQILGQKVEFLVSFYNNEISEKSEIFDDQFSVERPDGSNFTLKIRSTKLEDSAMYFCASSEDGKFNEQFFGPGTRLTVL.

The genes are TRBV7-8 and TRBJ1-1, with D perhaps matching TRBD1 (5 bases). The CDR3 has 13 residues. The V end was cut by 0 bases, the J end by 6 bases, with 8 bases between. CDR1 is SGHVS and CDR2 is FQNEAQ in the germline V gene. This CDR3 reads CASSLATGAEAFF. CDR3 sequence (DNA): TGTGCCAGCAGCTTAGCCACGGGGGCTGAAGCTTTCTTT.

This rearrangement joins TRBV18 to TRBJ2-7, with 7 bases fitting TRBD1. Germline CDR1 KGHSH, CDR2 LQKENI. The CDR3 has 16 amino acids. V shed 4 bases and J 2 bases; nucleotides not matched to a gene: 11. Here the CDR3 reads CASSLLRDRGTYEQYF. The CDR3 region has the DNA TGTGCCAGCTCACTTTTAAGGGACAGAGGGACCTACGAGCAGTACTTC.

This chain connects TRBV12-3 or TRBV12-4 to TRBJ1-3; D gene ambiguous. V lost 9 bases and J 0 bases, leaving 6 bases between the germline ends. This CDR3 is built from 12 residues. CDR3 coding DNA: TGTGCCAGACAGTTCTCTGGAAACACCATATATTTT. This encodes CARQFSGNTIYF.

This rearrangement joins TRBV19 to TRBJ2-1; 11 nucleotides align to TRBD2. Looked up from germline, CDR1 is LNHDA and CDR2 is SQIVND (reference sequence). CDR3 length equals 16 residues. V dropped 6 bases and J dropped 4; count of bases not matched to a gene: 8. DNA of the CDR3: TGTGCCAGTAGGGGACTAGCGGACTTAAATTACAATGAGCAGTTCTTC. It codes for CASRGLADLNYNEQFF.

The gene calls are TRBV14 and TRBJ2-7; 7 nucleotides match TRBD1. Germline trimming cut 2 bases from V and 3 bases from J; bases unmatched to any gene: 7. This CDR3 has 15 amino acids. Germline V gene lookup returns CDR1 SGHDN and CDR2 FVKESK. In DNA form, the CDR3 reads TGTGCCAGCAGCCAACCGGGTACAGGGGTCTACGAGCAGTACTTC. Translated: CASSQPGTGVYEQYF.

The V and J genes are TRBV6-2 or TRBV6-3 and TRBJ1-1; D is uncertain. This CDR3 is 14 amino acids long. V lost 6 bases, J lost 7 bases, and 18 bases lay in between. CDR1 MNHEY and CDR2 SVGEGT come from the germline V gene. The CDR3 DNA sequence: TGTGCCAGCAGCGGCGCAGGATTTTCTGGTGAAGCTTTCTTT. Its protein product is CASSGAGFSGEAFF.

V and J are TRBV25-1 and TRBJ1-6, with D uncertain. This CDR3 spans 13 amino acids. Germline V lookup: CDR1 MGHDK, CDR2 SYGVNS. The V and J ends lost 4 bases and 13 bases respectively, with 14 bases between them. CDR3 protein: CASSARDFRPLHF. The CDR3 bases are TGTGCCAGCAGTGCCCGGGATTTCAGGCCCCTCCACTTT.

The chain recombines TRBV5-8 with TRBJ1-5; no firm D call. Trimming stripped 2 bases from V and 4 bases from J, with 7 bases between. The CDR3 is 13 amino acids. Germline loops: CDR1 SGHTS, CDR2 YDEGEE. The CDR3 sequence: CASSFGQNQPQHF. CDR3 sequence (DNA): TGTGCCAGCAGCTTTGGGCAGAATCAGCCCCAGCATTTT.

This clone was picked up a small number of times. The chain carries TRBV21-1 and TRBJ1-3; TRBD1, the table's D call, was not compared with the DNA. TRBV21-1 is annotated as a pseudogene. The CDR3 has 17 amino acids. Here the CDR3 DNA reads TGTGCCAGCAGCACACTACAGGGGATAGGGGCTGGAAACACCATATATTTT. Translating gives CASSTLQGIGAGNTIYF.